Listed here are 4 T cell receptor beta chains from one sample, sequenced in a study of T-cell reconstitution after alpha-beta-depleted transplantation in children. A library of TCRbeta sequences, prepared with unique molecular identifiers, was generated. A single record per CDR3 protein comes from TCRdb applying MiXCR to the PCR reads. In the table there are over 150,000 distinct CDR3 sequences, approximately 14% of which are singletons. Sample: PBMCs from the stem cell graft donor, taken from the stem cell graft. Receptors were obtained from a human donor who donated a stem cell graft to a child with acute lymphoblastic leukemia.

This clonotype was counted ten times or more. The chain recombines TRBV20-1 with TRBJ1-1; D perhaps matches TRBD1 (5 bases). This CDR3 comprises 13 residues. The ends were cut back, 1 base at V and 3 bases at J, with 9 bases in the middle. Germline V lookup: CDR1 DFQATT, CDR2 SNEGSKA (reference sequence). The CDR3 here is CSARVTGDTEAFF. The DNA for the CDR3 is TGCAGTGCTAGAGTAACGGGGGACACTGAAGCTTTCTTT.

The sample holds many counts of this clonotype. The chain carries TRBV11-2 and TRBJ2-2; D is ambiguous. The V gene's germline CDR1 is SGHAT and CDR2 FQNNGV. The CDR3 runs to 21 residues. Trimming removed 0 bases at V and 6 bases at J, with 29 bases between. CDR3 amino acids: CASSLEGRHRFQRLYSGELFF. For the CDR3, the DNA is TGTGCCAGCAGCTTAGAGGGTCGCCACAGATTTCAGAGACTTTATTCCGGGGAGCTGTTTTTT. The full variable domain, with the rest looked up from reference TRBV11-2 and TRBJ2-2, is EAGVAQSPRYKIIEKRQSVAFWCNPISGHATLYWYQQILGQGPKLLIQFQNNGVVDDSQLPKDRFSAERLKGVDSTLKIQPAKLEDSAVYLCASSLEGRHRFQRLYSGELFFGEGSRLTVL.

There are many counts of this clonotype. The CDR3 DNA sequence: TGTGCCAGCAGTGGATGGACTCCGAACACCGGGGAGCTGTTTTTT. It yields the protein CASSGWTPNTGELFF. The J gene is TRBJ2-2, the V gene TRBV6-1; a possible D gene is TRBD2 (5 bases). The CDR3 extends over 15 amino acids. V gave up 4 bases and J gave up 0 bases, with 9 bases separating them. The V gene's germline CDR1 is MNHNS and CDR2 SASEGT.

The V and J genes are TRBV28 and TRBJ2-7, with TRBD2 identical over 15 bases. The CDR3 totals 19 residues. Germline V gene lookup returns CDR1 MDHEN and CDR2 SYDVKM. The V gene end was trimmed by 5 bases and the J gene end by 1 base; junction bases not matched to a gene: 12. CDR3 bases: TGTGCCAGCAGTAAAAATCCCGGGACTAGCGGGAGGAAGTCCTACGAGCAGTACTTC. It encodes CASSKNPGTSGRKSYEQYF.